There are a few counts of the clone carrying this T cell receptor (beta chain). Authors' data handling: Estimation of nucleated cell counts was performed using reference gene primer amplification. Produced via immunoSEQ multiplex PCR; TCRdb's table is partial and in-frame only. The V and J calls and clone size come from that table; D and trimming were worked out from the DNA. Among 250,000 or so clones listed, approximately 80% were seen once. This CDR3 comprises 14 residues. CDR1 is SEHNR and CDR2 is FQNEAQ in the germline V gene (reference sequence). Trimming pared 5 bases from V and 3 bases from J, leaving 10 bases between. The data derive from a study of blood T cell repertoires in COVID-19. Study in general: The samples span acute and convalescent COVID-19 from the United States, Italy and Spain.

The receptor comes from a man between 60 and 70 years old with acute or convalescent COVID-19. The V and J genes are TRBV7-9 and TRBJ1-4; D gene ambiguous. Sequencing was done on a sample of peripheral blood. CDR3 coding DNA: TGTGCCAGCAGCCTGACATCATCTAATGAAAAACTGTTTTTT. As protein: CASSLTSSNEKLFF. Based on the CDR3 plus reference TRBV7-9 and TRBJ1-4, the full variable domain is DTGVSQNPRHKITKRGQNVTFRCDPISEHNRLYWYRQTLGQGPEFLTYFQNEAQLEKSRLLSDRFSAERPKGSFSTLEIQRTEQGDSAMYLCASSLTSSNEKLFFGSGTQLSVL.